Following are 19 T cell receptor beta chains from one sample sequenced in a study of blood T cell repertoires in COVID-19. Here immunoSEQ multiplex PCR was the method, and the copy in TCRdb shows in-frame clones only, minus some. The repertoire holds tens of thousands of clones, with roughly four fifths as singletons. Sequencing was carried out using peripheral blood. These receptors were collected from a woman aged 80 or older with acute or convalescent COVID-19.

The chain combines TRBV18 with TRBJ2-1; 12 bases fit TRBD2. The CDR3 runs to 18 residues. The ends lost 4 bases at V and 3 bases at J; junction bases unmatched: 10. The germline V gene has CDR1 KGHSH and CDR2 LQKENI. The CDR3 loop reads CASSQTLGLAGVYNEQFF. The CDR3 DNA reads TGTGCCAGCTCACAAACCCTGGGACTAGCGGGTGTCTACAATGAGCAGTTCTTC. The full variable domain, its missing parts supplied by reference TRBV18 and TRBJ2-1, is NAGVMQNPRHLVRRRGQEARLRCSPMKGHSHVYWYRQLPEEGLKFMVYLQKENIIDESGMPKERFSAEFPKEGPSILRIQQVVRGDSAAYFCASSQTLGLAGVYNEQFFGPGTRLTVL.

The CDR3 coding sequence is TGTGCCAGCAGTGAACAGGGACTAGGAGGAGTCATCCTCACTGAAGCTTTCTTT. Translation: CASSEQGLGGVILTEAFF. The chain recombines TRBV6-4 with TRBJ1-1; a weak D match, TRBD1 (6 bases). Germline CDR1 is MRHNA and CDR2 is SNTAGT. Between the trimmed V and J ends, which lost 3 bases and 4 bases, there was a span of 24 bases. The CDR3 extends over 18 amino acids.

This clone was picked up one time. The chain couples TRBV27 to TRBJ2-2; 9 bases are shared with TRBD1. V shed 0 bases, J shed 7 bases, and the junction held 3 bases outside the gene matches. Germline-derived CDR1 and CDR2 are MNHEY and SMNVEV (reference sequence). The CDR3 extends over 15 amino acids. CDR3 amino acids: CASSLSDRGSGELFF. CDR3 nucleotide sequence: TGTGCCAGCAGTTTATCGGACAGGGGAAGCGGGGAGCTGTTTTTT.

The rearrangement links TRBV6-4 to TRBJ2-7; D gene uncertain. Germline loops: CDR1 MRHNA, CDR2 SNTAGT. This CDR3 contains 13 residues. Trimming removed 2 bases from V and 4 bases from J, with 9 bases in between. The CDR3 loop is CASSDGAGYEQYF. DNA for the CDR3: TGTGCCAGCAGTGACGGCGCCGGGTACGAGCAGTACTTC.

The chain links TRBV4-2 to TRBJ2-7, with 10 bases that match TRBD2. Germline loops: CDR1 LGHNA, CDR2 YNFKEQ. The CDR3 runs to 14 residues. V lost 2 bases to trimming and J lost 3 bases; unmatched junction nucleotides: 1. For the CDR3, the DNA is TGTGCCAGCAGCCAAACTAGCGGGGTCTACGAGCAGTACTTC. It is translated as CASSQTSGVYEQYF.

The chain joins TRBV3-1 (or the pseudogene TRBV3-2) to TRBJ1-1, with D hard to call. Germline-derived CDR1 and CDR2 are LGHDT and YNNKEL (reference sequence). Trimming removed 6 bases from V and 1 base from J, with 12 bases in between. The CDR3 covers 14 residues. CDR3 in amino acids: CASSLKTGNTEAFF. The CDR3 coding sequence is TGTGCCAGCAGTTTGAAAACCGGGAACACTGAAGCTTTCTTT.

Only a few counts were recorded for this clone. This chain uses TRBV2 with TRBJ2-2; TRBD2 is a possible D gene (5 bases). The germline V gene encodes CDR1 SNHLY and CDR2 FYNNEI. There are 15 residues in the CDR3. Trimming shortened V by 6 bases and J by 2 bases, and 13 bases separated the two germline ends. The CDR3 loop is CASSGNGFNTGELFF. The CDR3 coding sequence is TGTGCCAGCAGCGGGAATGGATTCAACACCGGGGAGCTGTTTTTT.

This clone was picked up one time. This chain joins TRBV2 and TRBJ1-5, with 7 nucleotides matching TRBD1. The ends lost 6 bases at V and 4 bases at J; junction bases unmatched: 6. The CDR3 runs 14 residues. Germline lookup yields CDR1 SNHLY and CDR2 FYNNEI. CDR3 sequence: CASSPGQLNQPQHF. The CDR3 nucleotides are TGTGCCAGCAGCCCGGGACAGCTGAATCAGCCCCAGCATTTT.

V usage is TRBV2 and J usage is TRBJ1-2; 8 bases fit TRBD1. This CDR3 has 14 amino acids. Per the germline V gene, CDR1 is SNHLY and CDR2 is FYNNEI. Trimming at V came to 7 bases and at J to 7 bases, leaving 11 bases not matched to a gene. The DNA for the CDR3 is TGTGCCAGCAATCCTTTTGGACAGGGAAGTGGCTACACCTTC. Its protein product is CASNPFGQGSGYTF.

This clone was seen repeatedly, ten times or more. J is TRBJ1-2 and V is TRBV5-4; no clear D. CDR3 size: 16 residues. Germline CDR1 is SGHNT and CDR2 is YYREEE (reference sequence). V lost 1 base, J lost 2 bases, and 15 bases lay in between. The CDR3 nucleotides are TGTGCCAGCAGCTTGCCCGCCCGGGCGGGGAACTATGGCTACACCTTC. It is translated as CASSLPARAGNYGYTF.

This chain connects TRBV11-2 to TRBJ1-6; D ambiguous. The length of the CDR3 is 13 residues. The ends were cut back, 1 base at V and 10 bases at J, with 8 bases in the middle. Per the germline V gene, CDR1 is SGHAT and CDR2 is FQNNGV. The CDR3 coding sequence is TGTGCCAGCAGCTTAGGGCCCTCATCACCCCTCCACTTT. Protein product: CASSLGPSSPLHF.

The CDR3 DNA is TGCAGCGTGGTAACCGGGACTAGCGGAACAGATACGCAGTATTTT. As protein: CSVVTGTSGTDTQYF. V is TRBV29-1 and J is TRBJ2-3; TRBD2 matches at 11 bases. Germline V gives CDR1 SQVTM, CDR2 ANQGSEA. This CDR3 has 15 amino acids. Germline trimming cut 6 bases from V and 3 bases from J; bases unmatched to any gene: 8.

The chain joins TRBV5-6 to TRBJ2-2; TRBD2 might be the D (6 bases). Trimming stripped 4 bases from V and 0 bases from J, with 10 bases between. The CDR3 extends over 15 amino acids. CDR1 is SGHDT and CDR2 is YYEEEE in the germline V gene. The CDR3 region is CASSRGLTNTGELFF. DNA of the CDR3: TGTGCCAGCAGCCGGGGACTTACGAACACCGGGGAGCTGTTTTTT.

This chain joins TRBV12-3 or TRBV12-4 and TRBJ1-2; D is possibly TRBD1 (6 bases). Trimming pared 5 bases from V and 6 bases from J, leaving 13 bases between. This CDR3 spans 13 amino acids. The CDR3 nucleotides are TGTGCCAGCAGTATCTTGGACAGCGATGGCTACACCTTC. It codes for CASSILDSDGYTF.

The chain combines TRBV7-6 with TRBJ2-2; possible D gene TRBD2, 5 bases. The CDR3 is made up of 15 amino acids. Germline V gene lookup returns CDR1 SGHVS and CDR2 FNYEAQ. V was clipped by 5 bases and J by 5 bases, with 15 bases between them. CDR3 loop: CASSPRLGGTGELFF. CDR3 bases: TGTGCCAGCAGCCCCCGTCTGGGCGGGACCGGGGAGCTGTTTTTT.

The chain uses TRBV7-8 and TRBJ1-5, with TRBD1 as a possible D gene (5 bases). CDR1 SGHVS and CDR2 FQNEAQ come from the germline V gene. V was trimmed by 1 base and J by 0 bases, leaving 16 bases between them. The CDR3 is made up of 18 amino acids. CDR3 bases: TGTGCCAGCAGCTTAGAGACAGCAACTCCTTATAGCAATCAGCCCCAGCATTTT. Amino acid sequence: CASSLETATPYSNQPQHF. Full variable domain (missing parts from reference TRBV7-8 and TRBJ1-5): GAGVSQSPRYKVAKRGQDVALRCDPISGHVSLFWYQQALGQGPEFLTYFQNEAQLDKSGLPSDRFFAERPEGSVSTLKIQRTQQEDSAVYLCASSLETATPYSNQPQHFGDGTRLSIL.

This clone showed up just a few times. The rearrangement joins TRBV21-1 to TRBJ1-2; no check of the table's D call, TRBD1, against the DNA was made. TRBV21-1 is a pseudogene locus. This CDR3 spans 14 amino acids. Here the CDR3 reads CASSKGDTNYGYTF. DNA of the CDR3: TGTGCCAGCAGCAAAGGGGACACTAACTATGGCTACACCTTC.

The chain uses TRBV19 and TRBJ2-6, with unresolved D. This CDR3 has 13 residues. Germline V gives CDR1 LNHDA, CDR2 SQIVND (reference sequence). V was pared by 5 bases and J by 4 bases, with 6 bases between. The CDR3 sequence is CASSLGGANVLTF. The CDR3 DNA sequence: TGTGCCAGTAGTCTGGGCGGGGCCAACGTCCTGACTTTC.

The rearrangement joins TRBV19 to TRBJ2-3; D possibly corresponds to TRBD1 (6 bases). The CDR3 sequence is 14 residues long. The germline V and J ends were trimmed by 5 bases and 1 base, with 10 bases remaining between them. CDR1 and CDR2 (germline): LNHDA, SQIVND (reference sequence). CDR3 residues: CASSVGAGTDTQYF. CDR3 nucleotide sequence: TGTGCCAGTAGTGTGGGGGCCGGCACAGATACGCAGTATTTT.